This entry is about one TCR beta chain. What it binds is not known. This sample is part of a study of a mutant IDH1 vaccine in newly diagnosed glioma. Study-wide context: Vaccinations were initiated 4-6 weeks following radiotherapy alone, or were given together with temozolomide cycles. Beforehand, treatment had been radiotherapy, temozolomide, or both; the majority received both.

Repertoires were generated with immunoSEQ multiplex PCR, while TCRdb's copy carries only in-frame clones and drops some. The sample shows under 150,000 clones, around 80% of them seen only once. Time point noted: week 11, during vaccination. Vaccinated patients received 300 ug of mutant IDH1 20-mer peptide per dose, with topical imiquimod. The V gene lost 8 bases and the J gene lost 5 bases, with 9 bases spanning the gap. The CDR3 totals 11 residues. Germline assignment: CDR1 MGHDK and CDR2 SYGVNS. The input for sequencing was PBMCs, taken from a glioma patient whose treatment included an IDH1 peptide vaccine. The rearrangement joins TRBV25-1 to TRBJ1-2, with D possibly matching TRBD1 (5 bases). The TCR was taken from a man aged 40-49 years with glioma. The CDR3, as DNA: TGTGCCAGCTCTGACAGATATGGCTACACCTTC. This translates into CASSDRYGYTF.